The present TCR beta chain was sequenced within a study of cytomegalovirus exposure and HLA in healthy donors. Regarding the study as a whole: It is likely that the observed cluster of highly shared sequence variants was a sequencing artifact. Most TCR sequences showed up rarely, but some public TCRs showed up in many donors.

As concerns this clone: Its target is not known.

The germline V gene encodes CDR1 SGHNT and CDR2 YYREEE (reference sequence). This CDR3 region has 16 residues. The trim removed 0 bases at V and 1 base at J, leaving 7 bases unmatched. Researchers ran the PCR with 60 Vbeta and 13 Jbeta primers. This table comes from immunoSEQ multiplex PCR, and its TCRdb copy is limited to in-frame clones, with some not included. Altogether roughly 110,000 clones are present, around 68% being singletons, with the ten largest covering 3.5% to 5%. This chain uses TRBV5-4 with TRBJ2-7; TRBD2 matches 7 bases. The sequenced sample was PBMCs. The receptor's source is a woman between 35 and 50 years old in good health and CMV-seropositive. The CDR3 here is CASSLAGAGVSYEQYF. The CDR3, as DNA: TGTGCCAGCAGCTTGGCCGGGGCGGGAGTATCCTACGAGCAGTACTTC.